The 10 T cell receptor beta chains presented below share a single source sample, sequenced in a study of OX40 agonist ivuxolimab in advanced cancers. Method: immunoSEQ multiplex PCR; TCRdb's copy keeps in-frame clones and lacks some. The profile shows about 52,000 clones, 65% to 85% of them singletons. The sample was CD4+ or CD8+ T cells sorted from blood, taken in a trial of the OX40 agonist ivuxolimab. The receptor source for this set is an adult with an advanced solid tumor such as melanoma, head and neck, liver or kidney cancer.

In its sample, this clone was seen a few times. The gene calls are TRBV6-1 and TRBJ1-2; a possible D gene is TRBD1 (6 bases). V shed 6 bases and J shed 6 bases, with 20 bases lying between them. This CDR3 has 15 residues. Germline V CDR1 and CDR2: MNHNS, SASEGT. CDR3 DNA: TGTGCCAGCAGAACAACCTGGGACACTCTGGATGGCTACACCTTC. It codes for CASRTTWDTLDGYTF.

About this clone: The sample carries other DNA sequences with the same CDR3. The DNA of the CDR3 is TGTGCCAGCAGCCTGACATCAGATCAGCCCCAGCATTTT. It is translated as CASSLTSDQPQHF. The rearrangement uses TRBV14 and TRBJ1-5, with D unclear. The CDR3 runs to 13 residues. Trimming removed 4 bases from V and 5 bases from J, with 9 bases in between. CDR1 is SGHDN and CDR2 is FVKESK in the germline V gene.

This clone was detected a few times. In DNA, the CDR3 is TGTGCCAGCAGGGGGGACAGGGGGCAATACGAGCAGTACTTC. Its protein is CASRGDRGQYEQYF. V is TRBV2 and J is TRBJ2-7; 12 bases fit TRBD1. V gave up 6 bases and J gave up 4 bases; unmatched junction bases: 4. The length of the CDR3 is 14 residues. Germline lookup yields CDR1 SNHLY and CDR2 FYNNEI.

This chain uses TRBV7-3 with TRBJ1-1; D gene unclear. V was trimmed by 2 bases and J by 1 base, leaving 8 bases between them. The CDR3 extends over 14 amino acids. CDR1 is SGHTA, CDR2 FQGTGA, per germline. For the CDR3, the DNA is TGTGCCAGCAGCTTAGTAGCGGGGAACACTGAAGCTTTCTTT. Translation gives CASSLVAGNTEAFF.

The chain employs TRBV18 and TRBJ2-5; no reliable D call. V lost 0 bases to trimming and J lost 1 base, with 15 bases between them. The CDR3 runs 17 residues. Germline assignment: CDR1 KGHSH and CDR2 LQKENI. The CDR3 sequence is CASSPPSSKRLQETQYF. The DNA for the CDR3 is TGTGCCAGCTCACCACCGAGCTCTAAGAGGCTCCAAGAGACCCAGTACTTC.

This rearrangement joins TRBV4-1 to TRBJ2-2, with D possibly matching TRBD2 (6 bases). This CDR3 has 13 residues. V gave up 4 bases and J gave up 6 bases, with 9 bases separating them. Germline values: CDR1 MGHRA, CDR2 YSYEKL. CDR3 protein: CASSRGEAGELFF. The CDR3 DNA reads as TGCGCCAGCAGCCGCGGGGAGGCCGGGGAGCTGTTTTTT.

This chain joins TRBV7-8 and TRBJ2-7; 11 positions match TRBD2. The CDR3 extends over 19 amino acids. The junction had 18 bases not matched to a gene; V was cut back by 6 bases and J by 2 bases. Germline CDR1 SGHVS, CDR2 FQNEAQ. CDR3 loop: CASRAQMGLAGGLAYEQYF. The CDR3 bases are TGTGCCAGCAGAGCCCAAATGGGGCTAGCGGGAGGCCTGGCCTACGAGCAGTACTTC.

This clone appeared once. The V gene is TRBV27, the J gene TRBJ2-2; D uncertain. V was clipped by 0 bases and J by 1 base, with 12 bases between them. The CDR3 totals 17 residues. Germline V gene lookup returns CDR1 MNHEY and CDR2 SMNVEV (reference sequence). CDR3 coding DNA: TGTGCCAGCAGTTTATCCAGGCGGCAGAAGAACACCGGGGAGCTGTTTTTT. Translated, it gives CASSLSRRQKNTGELFF.

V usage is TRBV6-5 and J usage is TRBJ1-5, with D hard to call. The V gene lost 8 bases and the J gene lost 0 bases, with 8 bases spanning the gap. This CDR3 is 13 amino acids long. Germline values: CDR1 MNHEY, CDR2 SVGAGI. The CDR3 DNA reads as TGTGCCAGCCGGAGGGATAGCAATCAGCCCCAGCATTTT. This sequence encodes CASRRDSNQPQHF.

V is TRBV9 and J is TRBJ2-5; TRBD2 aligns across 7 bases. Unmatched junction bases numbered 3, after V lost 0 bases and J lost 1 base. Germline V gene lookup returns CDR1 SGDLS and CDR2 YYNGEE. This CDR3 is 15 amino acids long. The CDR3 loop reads CASSVGSGLQETQYF. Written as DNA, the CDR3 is TGTGCCAGCAGCGTAGGTAGCGGGCTCCAAGAGACCCAGTACTTC. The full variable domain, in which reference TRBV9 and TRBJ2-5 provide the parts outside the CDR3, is DSGVTQTPKHLITATGQRVTLRCSPRSGDLSVYWYQQSLDQGLQFLIQYYNGEERAKGNILERFSAQQFPDLHSELNLSSLELGDSALYFCASSVGSGLQETQYFGPGTRLLVL.